The 23 T cell receptor beta chains presented below share a single source sample, sequenced in a study of resident and recirculating memory T cells in vitiligo. TCRdb's table, derived via immunoSEQ multiplex PCR, lists solely in-frame clones and lacks some. The sample contains 65,000 to 80,000 clones, about 90% of which appear only once. The sample comprised blood. These receptor sequences come from a male donor with vitiligo.

The rearrangement uses TRBV7-6 and TRBJ2-7; D possibly corresponds to TRBD2 (6 bases). The CDR3 extends over 14 amino acids. Deletions cut 3 bases from V and 3 bases from J, with 12 bases between. CDR1 SGHVS and CDR2 FNYEAQ come from the germline V gene. The CDR3 DNA reads TGTGCCAGCAGCTTCAGGGCGGGATACTACGAGCAGTACTTC. Translated: CASSFRAGYYEQYF. Filled out from reference TRBV7-6 and TRBJ2-7, the complete variable domain reads GAGVSQSPRYKVTKRGQDVALRCDPISGHVSLYWYRQALGQGPEFLTYFNYEAQQDKSGLPNDRFSAERPEGSISTLTIQRTEQRDSAMYRCASSFRAGYYEQYFGPGTRLTVT.

This CDR3 reads CSVLSGSYEQYF. The CDR3 DNA reads TGCAGCGTCCTTAGCGGGTCCTACGAGCAGTACTTC. The genes are TRBV29-1 and TRBJ2-7; 7 bases are shared with TRBD2. Germline-derived CDR1 and CDR2 are SQVTM and ANQGSEA. The CDR3 extends over 12 amino acids. V was pared by 6 bases and J by 1 base, with 3 bases of the junction left unmatched.

This chain uses TRBV9 with TRBJ1-1, with 10 positions matching TRBD1. The V gene end was trimmed by 4 bases and the J gene end by 2 bases; junction bases not matched to a gene: 11. The CDR3 runs 17 residues. Germline V gene data show CDR1 as SGDLS and CDR2 as YYNGEE. This chain's CDR3 is CASSSQRDRGVNTEAFF. The DNA for the CDR3 is TGTGCCAGCAGCTCACAGAGGGACAGGGGCGTAAACACTGAAGCTTTCTTT.

This chain joins TRBV4-1 and TRBJ2-7; perhaps TRBD1 as D (6 bases). Looked up from germline, CDR1 is MGHRA and CDR2 is YSYEKL. The CDR3 has 15 residues. V gave up 2 bases and J gave up 2 bases, with 13 bases separating them. The CDR3 spells CASSQTGTGAYEQYF. The CDR3 bases are TGCGCCAGCAGCCAAACAGGGACCGGAGCCTACGAGCAGTACTTC.

V usage is TRBV29-1 and J usage is TRBJ2-4, with a weak D call TRBD1 (6 bases). CDR3 length: 13 residues. V lost 3 bases, J lost 2 bases, and 8 bases lay in between. Germline V lookup: CDR1 SQVTM, CDR2 ANQGSEA. The CDR3 DNA follows: TGCAGCGTTGAGAGGGGGTCCAAAAACATTCAGTACTTC. It translates to CSVERGSKNIQYF. Complete variable domain (other parts from reference TRBV29-1 and TRBJ2-4): SAVISQKPSRDICQRGTSLTIQCQVDSQVTMMFWYRQQPGQSLTLIATANQGSEATYESGFVIDKFPISRPNLTFSTLTVSNMSPEDSSIYLCSVERGSKNIQYFGAGTRLSVL.

V gene TRBV5-4 combines with J gene TRBJ2-2, with 8 bases aligning to TRBD2. The CDR3 runs to 17 residues. Germline V gene lookup returns CDR1 SGHNT and CDR2 YYREEE (reference sequence). Trimming cost V 4 bases and J 2 bases; bases outside gene matches: 10. The CDR3 bases are TGTGCCAGCAGCCTGGGAGGGCTAGCGGGTAACACCGGGGAGCTGTTTTTT. It encodes CASSLGGLAGNTGELFF. The variable domain in full, completed from reference TRBV5-4 and TRBJ2-2, reads ETGVTQSPTHLIKTRGQQVTLRCSSQSGHNTVSWYQQALGQGPQFIFQYYREEENGRGNFPPRFSGLQFPNYSSELNVNALELDDSALYLCASSLGGLAGNTGELFFGEGSRLTVL.

This chain links TRBV5-1 with TRBJ1-4; D is possibly TRBD1 (6 bases). V was cut by 4 bases and J by 7 bases, with 14 bases left in between. The CDR3 consists of 14 residues. The V gene's germline CDR1 is SGHRS and CDR2 YFSETQ. CDR3 nucleotides: TGCGCCAGCAGCGAACGGGGGGGGGCTGAAAAACTGTTTTTT. Translation: CASSERGGAEKLFF.

This clone was detected only once. The V call is TRBV2, the J call TRBJ2-5; 12 positions agree with TRBD2. The CDR3 covers 16 residues. With V trimmed by 3 bases and J by 6 bases, 8 bases remained unmatched. The germline CDR1 and CDR2 sequences are SNHLY and FYNNEI. The CDR3 bases are TGTGCCAGCAGTGATAAACTAGCGGGAGGAACTAAGACCCAGTACTTC. It translates to CASSDKLAGGTKTQYF. The variable domain in full, completed from reference TRBV2 and TRBJ2-5, reads EPEVTQTPSHQVTQMGQEVILRCVPISNHLYFYWYRQILGQKVEFLVSFYNNEISEKSEIFDDQFSVERPDGSNFTLKIRSTKLEDSAMYFCASSDKLAGGTKTQYFGPGTRLLVL.

The rearrangement uses TRBV10-2 and TRBJ1-1; 11 bases line up with TRBD1. This CDR3 comprises 14 residues. CDR1 WSHSY and CDR2 SAAADI come from the germline V gene. This CDR3 is CVARTGGAGTEAFF. The CDR3 coding sequence is TGCGTCGCTCGGACAGGGGGCGCCGGCACTGAAGCTTTCTTT.

The chain has TRBV6-5 and TRBJ2-2; D is perhaps TRBD2 (6 bases). Trimming took off 0 bases at V and 6 bases at J, with 14 bases between the two ends. Germline loops: CDR1 MNHEY, CDR2 SVGAGI. CDR3 length: 16 residues. The CDR3 region is CASSYSTGEVAGELFF. The CDR3 nucleotides read TGTGCCAGCAGTTACTCGACGGGAGAAGTGGCCGGGGAGCTGTTTTTT.

The V call is TRBV11-3, the J call TRBJ2-3; 9 bases match TRBD2. Germline CDR1 is SGHNT and CDR2 is YENEEA. CDR3 length: 18 amino acids. The ends lost 4 bases at V and 0 bases at J; junction bases unmatched: 11. Here the CDR3 reads CASSSGLAFDSSTDTQYF. In DNA form, the CDR3 reads TGTGCCAGCAGCTCGGGACTAGCTTTCGACTCTAGCACAGATACGCAGTATTTT. The complete variable domain, with remaining parts taken from reference TRBV11-3 and TRBJ2-3, reads EAGVVQSPRYKIIEKKQPVAFWCNPISGHNTLYWYLQNLGQGPELLIRYENEEAVDDSQLPKDRFSAERLKGVDSTLKIQPAELGDSAVYLCASSSGLAFDSSTDTQYFGPGTRLTVL.

The J gene is TRBJ2-2, the V gene TRBV6-5; no reliable D call. In germline, CDR1 is MNHEY, CDR2 SVGAGI. The CDR3 runs 14 residues. V lost 2 bases, J lost 3 bases, and 7 bases lay in between. The CDR3 loop is CASSYKRHTGELFF. CDR3 coding DNA: TGTGCCAGCAGTTACAAGCGACACACCGGGGAGCTGTTTTTT.

The CDR3 coding sequence is TGTGCCAGCAGCCCAGGGACTAGCGGCCTTCAAGAGACCCAGTACTTC. It specifies CASSPGTSGLQETQYF. This rearrangement joins TRBV7-2 to TRBJ2-5; 11 bases align to TRBD2. Germline V CDR1 and CDR2: SGHTA, FQGNSA. The V and J ends lost 5 bases and 2 bases, in that order; junction bases with no gene match: 7. This CDR3 has 16 amino acids.

The chain joins TRBV10-3 to TRBJ1-2; unclear D gene. Trimming left V 0 bases short and J 5 bases short, with 10 bases between. This CDR3 is 14 amino acids long. The germline V gene has CDR1 ENHRY and CDR2 SYGVKD. The chain's CDR3 is CAISESAQLYGYTF. The CDR3 region has the DNA TGTGCCATCAGTGAGTCGGCACAGCTATATGGCTACACCTTC.

The V and J genes are TRBV4-1 and TRBJ2-2, with 8 bases matching TRBD2. The CDR3 is 19 amino acids. The germline V gene has CDR1 MGHRA and CDR2 YSYEKL. Trimming took 4 bases from V and 2 from J; bases not matched to a gene: 15. CDR3 protein: CASSLILPTSVRNTGELFF. CDR3 nucleotides: TGCGCCAGCAGCCTTATCCTCCCGACTAGCGTAAGAAACACCGGGGAGCTGTTTTTT.

V usage is TRBV5-5 and J usage is TRBJ2-7, with D possibly being TRBD1 (6 bases). The CDR3 runs 13 residues. Trimming took 0 bases from V and 7 from J, leaving 11 bases between them. CDR1 is SGHKS and CDR2 is YYEKEE in the germline V gene (reference sequence). CDR3 in amino acids: CASSLEYRVEQYF. In DNA form, the CDR3 reads TGTGCCAGCAGCTTGGAATACAGGGTTGAGCAGTACTTC. Filled out from reference TRBV5-5 and TRBJ2-7, the complete variable domain reads DAGVTQSPTHLIKTRGQQVTLRCSPISGHKSVSWYQQVLGQGPQFIFQYYEKEERGRGNFPDRFSARQFPNYSSELNVNALLLGDSALYLCASSLEYRVEQYFGPGTRLTVT.

The chain recombines TRBV6-6 with TRBJ2-5, with a weak D call TRBD2 (5 bases). The J call may be in error: the DNA end matches TRBJ2-7 better. The CDR3 has 12 residues. Germline values: CDR1 MNHNY, CDR2 SVGAGI (reference sequence). The CDR3, as DNA: TGTGCCAGCAGCCGGGATTACTACGAGCAGTACTTC. As protein: CASSRDYYEQYF.

The chain recombines TRBV28 with TRBJ2-1, with D possibly TRBD1 on 5 matching bases. The CDR3 is made up of 13 amino acids. Trimming cost V 9 bases and J 0 bases, with 9 bases left between them. From germline, CDR1 is MDHEN and CDR2 SYDVKM. CDR3 sequence (DNA): TGTGCCAGTCAGGGAAACTCCTACAATGAGCAGTTCTTC. Translating it yields CASQGNSYNEQFF.

This clone was picked up one time. The chain has TRBV28 and TRBJ2-5, with D perhaps TRBD1 (5 bases). Trimming pared 5 bases from V and 5 bases from J, leaving 15 bases between. The CDR3 has 14 amino acids. Germline V lookup: CDR1 MDHEN, CDR2 SYDVKM. The CDR3 is CASSDSNPWETQYF. The CDR3 DNA sequence: TGTGCCAGCAGTGACAGCAACCCTTGGGAGACCCAGTACTTC.

The chain uses TRBV6-6 and TRBJ1-4, with a weak D call TRBD1 (5 bases). CDR3 length: 14 amino acids. Germline-derived CDR1 and CDR2 are MNHNY and SVGAGI (reference sequence). V lost 6 bases, J lost 3 bases, and 11 bases lay in between. CDR3 sequence: CASRPGGPNEKLFF. CDR3 DNA sequence: TGTGCCAGCAGGCCGGGGGGTCCTAATGAAAAACTGTTTTTT.

V usage is TRBV7-9 and J usage is TRBJ1-2; unclear D gene. The germline V gene encodes CDR1 SEHNR and CDR2 FQNEAQ (reference sequence). The CDR3 covers 14 residues. V dropped 4 bases and J dropped 8 bases, with 17 bases sitting between them. The CDR3 DNA sequence: TGTGCCAGCAGCTGGACTGGAATCTTTGACGGCTACACCTTC. This sequence encodes CASSWTGIFDGYTF.

DNA of the CDR3: TGCGCCAGCAGCTTGCCTCCCCACAGCGAGCAGTACTTC. This sequence encodes CASSLPPHSEQYF. The genes are TRBV5-1 and TRBJ2-7, with D unresolved. The V gene lost 1 base and the J gene lost 6 bases, with 11 bases spanning the gap. This CDR3 region has 13 residues. Germline assignment: CDR1 SGHRS and CDR2 YFSETQ.

The rearrangement uses TRBV18 and TRBJ2-7, with D perhaps TRBD2 (6 bases). The CDR3 consists of 16 residues. V was pared by 0 bases and J by 0 bases, with 12 bases between. CDR1 is KGHSH, CDR2 LQKENI, per germline. CDR3 sequence: CASSPPGRGISYEQYF. The CDR3 bases are TGTGCCAGCTCACCACCGGGTCGCGGGATCTCCTACGAGCAGTACTTC.